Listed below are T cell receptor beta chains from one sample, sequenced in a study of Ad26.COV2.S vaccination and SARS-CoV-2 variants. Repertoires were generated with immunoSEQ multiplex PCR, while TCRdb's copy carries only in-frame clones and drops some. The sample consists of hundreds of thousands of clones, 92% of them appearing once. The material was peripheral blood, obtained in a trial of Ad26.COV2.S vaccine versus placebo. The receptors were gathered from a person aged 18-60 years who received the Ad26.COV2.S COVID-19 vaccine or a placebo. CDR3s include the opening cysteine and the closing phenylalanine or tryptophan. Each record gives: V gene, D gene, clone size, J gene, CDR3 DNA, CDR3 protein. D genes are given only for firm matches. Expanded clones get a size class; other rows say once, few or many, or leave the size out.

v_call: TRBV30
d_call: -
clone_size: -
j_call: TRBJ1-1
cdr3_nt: TGTGCCTGGAGCGGGCAACCGAACACTGAAGCTTTCTTT
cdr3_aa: CAWSGQPNTEAFF

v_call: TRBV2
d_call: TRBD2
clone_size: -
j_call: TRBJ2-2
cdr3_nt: TGTGCCAGCAGTTGGGGTTTAGCGGGGAACACCGGGGAGCTGTTTTTT
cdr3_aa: CASSWGLAGNTGELFF

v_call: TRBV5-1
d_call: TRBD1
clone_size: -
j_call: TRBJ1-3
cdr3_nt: TGCGCCAGTCATACAGGGGGGAGCTCTGGAAACACCATATATTTT
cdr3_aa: CASHTGGSSGNTIYF

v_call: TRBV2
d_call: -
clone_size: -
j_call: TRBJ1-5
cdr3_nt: TGTGCCAGCAGTGTTTACCGCAATCAGCCCCAGCATTTT
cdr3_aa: CASSVYRNQPQHF

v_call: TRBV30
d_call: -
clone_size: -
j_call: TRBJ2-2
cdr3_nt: TGTGCCTGGAGTATGCGGGCCCTCCGGAACACCGGGGAGCTGTTTTTT
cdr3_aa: CAWSMRALRNTGELFF

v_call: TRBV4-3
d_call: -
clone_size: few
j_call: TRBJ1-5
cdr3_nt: TGCGCCAGCAGCCCCACGCTTAAAAAGGGCAATCAGCCCCAGCATTTT
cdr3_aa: CASSPTLKKGNQPQHF

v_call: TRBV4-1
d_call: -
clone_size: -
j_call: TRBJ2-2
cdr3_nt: TGCGCCAGCAGCCAGGGGGGGCGGGAGCTGTTTTTT
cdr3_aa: CASSQGGRELFF

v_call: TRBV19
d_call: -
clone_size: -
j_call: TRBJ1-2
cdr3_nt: TGTGCCAGTATCACCCAACCCGGAATCGGCTATGGCTACACCTTC
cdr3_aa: CASITQPGIGYGYTF

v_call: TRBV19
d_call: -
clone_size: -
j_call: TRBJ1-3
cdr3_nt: TGTGCCAGTAATCCCGCGGCCGGGACTTTGGGAAACACCATATATTTT
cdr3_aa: CASNPAAGTLGNTIYF

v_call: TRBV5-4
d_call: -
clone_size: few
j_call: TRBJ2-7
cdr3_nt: TGTGCCAGCAGCTTGGGTATTCAGAGTTCCTACGAGCAGTACTTC
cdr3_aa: CASSLGIQSSYEQYF

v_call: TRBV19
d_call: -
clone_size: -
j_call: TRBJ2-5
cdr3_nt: TGTGCCAGTAGTATAGGAGGGTCTCAAGAGACCCAGTACTTC
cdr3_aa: CASSIGGSQETQYF

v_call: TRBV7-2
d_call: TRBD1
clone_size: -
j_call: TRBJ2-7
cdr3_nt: TGTGCCAGCAGCTTCTGGGACAGGTTTTTCCACGAGCAGTACTTC
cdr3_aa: CASSFWDRFFHEQYF

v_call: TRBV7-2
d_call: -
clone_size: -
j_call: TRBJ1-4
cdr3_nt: TGTGCCAGCAGCTTAGAATCCGCAGGGAGTGAAAAACTGTTTTTT
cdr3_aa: CASSLESAGSEKLFF

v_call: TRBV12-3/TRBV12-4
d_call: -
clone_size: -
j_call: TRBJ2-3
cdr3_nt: TGTGCCAGCAGTTTATCCCCTGCAGATACGCAGTATTTT
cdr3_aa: CASSLSPADTQYF

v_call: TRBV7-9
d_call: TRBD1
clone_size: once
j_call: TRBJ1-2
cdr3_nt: TGTGCCAGCAGCTTCACTCCGACAGGGAGCTATGGCTACACCTTC
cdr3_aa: CASSFTPTGSYGYTF

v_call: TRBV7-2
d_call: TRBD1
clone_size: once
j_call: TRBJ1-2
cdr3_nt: TGTGCCAGCAGCTCAAGACAGGGTTATGGCTACACCTTC
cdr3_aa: CASSSRQGYGYTF

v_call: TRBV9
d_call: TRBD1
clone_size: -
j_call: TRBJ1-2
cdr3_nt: TGTGCCAGCAGCGGCGACAGGGGGGGCTATGGCTACACCTTC
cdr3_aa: CASSGDRGGYGYTF

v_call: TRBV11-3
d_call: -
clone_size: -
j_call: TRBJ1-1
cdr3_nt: TGTGCCAGCAGCTTAGGCCCGGGCACTGAAGCTTTCTTT
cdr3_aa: CASSLGPGTEAFF

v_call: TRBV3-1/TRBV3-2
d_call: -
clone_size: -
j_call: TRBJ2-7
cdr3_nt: TGTGCCAGCAGCCAAGTACGGGGCCACGAGCAGTACTTC
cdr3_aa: CASSQVRGHEQYF

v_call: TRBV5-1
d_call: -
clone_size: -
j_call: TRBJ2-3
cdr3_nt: TGCGCCAGCAGCGGCGGGACACCTGAAAGCACAGATACGCAGTATTTT
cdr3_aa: CASSGGTPESTDTQYF

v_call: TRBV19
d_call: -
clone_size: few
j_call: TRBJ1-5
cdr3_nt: TGTGCCAGTAGTGGGTTAGAAAGGTTTAGCAATCAGCCCCAGCATTTT
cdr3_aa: CASSGLERFSNQPQHF

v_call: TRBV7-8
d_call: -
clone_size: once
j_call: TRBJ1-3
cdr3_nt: TGTGCCAGCAGCCCCCGCCGGACGGTGTCTTCCATATATTTT
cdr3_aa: CASSPRRTVSSIYF

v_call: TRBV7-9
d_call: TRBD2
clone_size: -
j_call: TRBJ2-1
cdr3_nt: TGTGCCAGCACCACGGGGGCTAGCGGGGGTGGGAATGAGCAGTTCTTC
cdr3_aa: CASTTGASGGGNEQFF

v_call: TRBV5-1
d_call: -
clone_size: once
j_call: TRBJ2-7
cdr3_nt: TGCGCCAGCAGCTTTACAGGGTTGATCTACGAGCAGTACTTC
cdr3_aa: CASSFTGLIYEQYF

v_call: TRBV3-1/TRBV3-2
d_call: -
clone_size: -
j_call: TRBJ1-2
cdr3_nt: TGTGCCAGCAGCCAAGATGGTATTAGGGGCCGAGCTGGCTACACCTTC
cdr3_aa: CASSQDGIRGRAGYTF

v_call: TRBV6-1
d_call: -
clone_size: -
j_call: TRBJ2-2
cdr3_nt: TGTGCCAGCAGTGAATGGGGGTCGGACACCGGGGAGCTGTTTTTT
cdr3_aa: CASSEWGSDTGELFF

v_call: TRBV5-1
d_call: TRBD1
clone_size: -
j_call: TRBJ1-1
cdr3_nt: TGCGCCAGCAGACCTTTATACAGGGGGCCGGCCACTGAAGCTTTCTTT
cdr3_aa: CASRPLYRGPATEAFF

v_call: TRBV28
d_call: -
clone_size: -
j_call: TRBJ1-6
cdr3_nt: TGTGCCAGCAGACGGCCAACCGGGGGCTCCTATAATTCACCCCTCCACTTT
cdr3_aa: CASRRPTGGSYNSPLHF

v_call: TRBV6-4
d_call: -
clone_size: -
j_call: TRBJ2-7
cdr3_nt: TGTGCCAGCAGTGACTCGCCCTTAGGGGAGCAGTACTTC
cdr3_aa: CASSDSPLGEQYF

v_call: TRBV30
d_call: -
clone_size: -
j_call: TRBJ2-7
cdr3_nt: TGTGCCTGGATGGGGGCTTCCTACGAGCAGTACTTC
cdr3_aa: CAWMGASYEQYF

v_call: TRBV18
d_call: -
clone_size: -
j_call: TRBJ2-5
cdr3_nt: TGTGCCAGCTCACCAAATGGGGGAGAGACCCAGTACTTC
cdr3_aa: CASSPNGGETQYF

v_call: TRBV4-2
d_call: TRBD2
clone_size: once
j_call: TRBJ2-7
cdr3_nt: TGTGCCAGCAGCCAAGATCCGGGGGGGCCCGACGAGCAGTACTTC
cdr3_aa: CASSQDPGGPDEQYF

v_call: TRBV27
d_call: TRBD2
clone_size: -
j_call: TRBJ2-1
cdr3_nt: TGTGCCAGCAGTTTCGCGGGGGGCGGGAACGCCCAGTTCTTC
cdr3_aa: CASSFAGGGNAQFF

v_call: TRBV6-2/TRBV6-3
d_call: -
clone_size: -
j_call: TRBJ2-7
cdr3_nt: TGTGCCAGCAGTTATGTAGACTACGAGCAGTACTTC
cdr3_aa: CASSYVDYEQYF

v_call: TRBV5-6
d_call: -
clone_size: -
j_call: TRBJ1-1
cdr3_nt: TGTGCCAGCAGCTCGACGAGGGGGGCGAGGACTGAAGCTTTCTTT
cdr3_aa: CASSSTRGARTEAFF

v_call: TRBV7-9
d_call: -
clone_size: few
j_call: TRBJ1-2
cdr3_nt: TGTGCCAGCAGCCTCTTGGTCGGCAATAACTATGGCTACACCTTC
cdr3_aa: CASSLLVGNNYGYTF

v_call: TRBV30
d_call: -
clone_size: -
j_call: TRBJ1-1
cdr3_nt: TGTGCCTGGAGTGTACAACAGGTTTACACTGAAGCTTTCTTT
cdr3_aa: CAWSVQQVYTEAFF